The present entry profiles one T cell receptor (beta chain) with its context. These data come from a study of cytomegalovirus exposure and HLA in healthy donors. Germline V gene data show CDR1 as SEHNR and CDR2 as FQNEAQ (reference sequence). The CDR3 sequence is 16 residues long. J was trimmed by 5 bases and V by 4 bases; bases with no gene match: 8. The PCR made use of 60 Vbeta and 13 Jbeta primers. Repertoires were generated with immunoSEQ multiplex PCR, while TCRdb's copy carries only in-frame clones and drops some. Among some 180,000 clones listed, around 83% were seen once. The V and J genes are TRBV7-9 and TRBJ1-2; TRBD1 aligns across 12 bases. The sequence was obtained from a man in his forties in good health and CMV-seropositive. Sequenced input: PBMCs. The CDR3 reads CASSSPGQGAHYGYTF. DNA for the CDR3: TGTGCCAGCAGCTCCCCGGGACAGGGGGCCCATTATGGCTACACCTTC.